This T cell receptor (beta chain) comes out of a study of cytomegalovirus exposure and HLA in healthy donors. The PCR contained 60 Vbeta and 13 Jbeta primers. Assay used: immunoSEQ multiplex PCR; TCRdb lists only in-frame clones, some missing. The sample lists 150,000 to 200,000 clones, about 80% occurring once. The germline V gene encodes CDR1 SQVTM and CDR2 ANQGSEA. V shed 4 bases and J 4 bases; nucleotides not matched to a gene: 5. The CDR3 is made up of 14 amino acids. This sequence was found in a man aged 25-40 years in good health and CMV-seronegative. Material for sequencing was PBMCs. V usage is TRBV29-1 and J usage is TRBJ2-1, with 9 bases identical to TRBD1. The CDR3 DNA follows: TGCAGCGTTGGCCCGGGACAGGGATACAATGAGCAGTTCTTC. Its protein is CSVGPGQGYNEQFF.